Each of the 2 T cell receptor beta chains below was sequenced from the same sample in a study of blood T cell repertoires in COVID-19. Method: immunoSEQ multiplex PCR; TCRdb's copy keeps in-frame clones and lacks some. The sample has 95,000 to 150,000 clones, roughly 92% seen once. Material for sequencing was peripheral blood. These receptors were taken from a middle-aged man with COVID-19, enrolled during active disease.

The chain recombines TRBV7-8 with TRBJ1-2; TRBD1 matches 7 bases. The junction had 14 bases not matched to a gene; V was cut back by 2 bases and J by 8 bases. Germline lookup yields CDR1 SGHVS and CDR2 FQNEAQ. CDR3 length: 16 residues. The CDR3 sequence: CASSLLPDRSFSGYTF. CDR3 nucleotide sequence: TGTGCCAGCAGCTTACTTCCGGACAGGTCCTTCTCAGGCTACACCTTC.

This clone showed up just once. The chain recombines TRBV19 with TRBJ2-2, with D maybe TRBD1 (5 bases). The CDR3 totals 15 residues. Trimming pared 2 bases from V and 5 bases from J, leaving 12 bases between. CDR1 and CDR2 from the germline V gene are LNHDA and SQIVND (reference sequence). CDR3 bases: TGTGCCAGTAGTATATGGGGCACAGAAACCGGGGAGCTGTTTTTT. Amino acid sequence: CASSIWGTETGELFF.